The 5 T cell receptor beta chains presented below share a single source sample, sequenced in a study of T cell responses to AZD1222 COVID-19 vaccine. TCRdb's table, derived via immunoSEQ multiplex PCR, lists solely in-frame clones and lacks some. The sample consists of around 120,000 clones, roughly 84% of them appearing once. The sample in question was peripheral blood, obtained on day 0 of AZD1222 vaccination. All receptors come from an adult in good health.

This chain joins TRBV5-4 and TRBJ2-1; 7 bases are shared with TRBD1. The CDR3 totals 13 residues. Looked up from germline, CDR1 is SGHNT and CDR2 is YYREEE (reference sequence). V shed 3 bases and J 9 bases; nucleotides not matched to a gene: 6. CDR3 sequence (DNA): TGTGCCAGCAGCTGGTCAGGGGGTACTGAGCAGTTCTTC. As protein: CASSWSGGTEQFF. Full variable domain (missing parts from reference TRBV5-4 and TRBJ2-1): ETGVTQSPTHLIKTRGQQVTLRCSSQSGHNTVSWYQQALGQGPQFIFQYYREEENGRGNFPPRFSGLQFPNYSSELNVNALELDDSALYLCASSWSGGTEQFFGPGTRLTVL.

This clone was recorded once. The chain carries TRBV12-5 and TRBJ1-4; D ambiguous. The CDR3 is made up of 15 amino acids. Trimming shortened V by 6 bases and J by 2 bases, and 13 bases separated the two germline ends. Germline CDR1 LGHNT, CDR2 FRNRAP. CDR3 sequence reads: CASGLGRRTNEKLFF. DNA of the CDR3: TGTGCTAGTGGCCTGGGAAGACGGACTAATGAAAAACTGTTTTTT.

This clone was counted once. The V gene is TRBV4-2, the J gene TRBJ1-5; D remains ambiguous. Germline lookup yields CDR1 LGHNA and CDR2 YNFKEQ. V lost 0 bases and J lost 5, with 11 bases in between. The CDR3 consists of 15 residues. The CDR3 DNA is TGTGCCAGCAGCCAAGATCTTGGAGATCATCAGCCCCAGCATTTT. This encodes CASSQDLGDHQPQHF.

This sequence joins TRBV9 and TRBJ1-2, with D possibly matching TRBD1 (5 bases). The V gene lost 1 base and the J gene lost 8 bases, with 15 bases spanning the gap. This CDR3 contains 14 residues. CDR1 and CDR2 from the germline V gene are SGDLS and YYNGEE. The CDR3 DNA is TGTGCCAGCAGCGTATTACGGGGGTCGGAAGGCTACACCTTC. This translates into CASSVLRGSEGYTF.

CDR3 sequence reads: CASSYLRDENIQYF. DNA of the CDR3: TGTGCCAGCAGCTACCTCAGGGACGAAAACATTCAGTACTTC. The gene calls are TRBV7-2 and TRBJ2-4; the D call may be TRBD1 or TRBD2 (5 bases each). Per germline, CDR1 SGHTA and CDR2 FQGNSA. This CDR3 comprises 14 residues. The V gene lost 4 bases and the J gene lost 5 bases, with 12 bases spanning the gap.